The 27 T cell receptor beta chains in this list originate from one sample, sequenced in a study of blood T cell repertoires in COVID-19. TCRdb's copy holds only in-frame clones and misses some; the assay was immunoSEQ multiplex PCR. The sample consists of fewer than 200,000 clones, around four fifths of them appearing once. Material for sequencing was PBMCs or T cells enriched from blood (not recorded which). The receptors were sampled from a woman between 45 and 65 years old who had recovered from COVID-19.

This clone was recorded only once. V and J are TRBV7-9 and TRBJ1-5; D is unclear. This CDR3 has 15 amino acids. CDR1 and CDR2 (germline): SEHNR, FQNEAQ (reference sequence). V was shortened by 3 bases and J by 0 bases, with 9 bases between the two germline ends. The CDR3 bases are TGTGCCAGCAGCTTCGGACGGGATAGCAATCAGCCCCAGCATTTT. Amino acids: CASSFGRDSNQPQHF.

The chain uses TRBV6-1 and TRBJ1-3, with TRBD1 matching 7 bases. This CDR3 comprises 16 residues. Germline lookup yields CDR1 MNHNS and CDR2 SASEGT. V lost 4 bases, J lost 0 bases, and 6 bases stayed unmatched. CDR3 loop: CASSVDRAFSGNTIYF. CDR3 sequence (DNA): TGTGCCAGCAGTGTAGACAGGGCCTTCTCTGGAAACACCATATATTTT.

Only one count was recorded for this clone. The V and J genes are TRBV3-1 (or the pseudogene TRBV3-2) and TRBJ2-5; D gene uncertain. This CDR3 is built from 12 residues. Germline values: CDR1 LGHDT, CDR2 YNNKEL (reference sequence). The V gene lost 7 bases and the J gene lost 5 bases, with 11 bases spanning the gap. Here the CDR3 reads CASTNVGETQYF. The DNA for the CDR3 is TGTGCCAGCACGAACGTCGGGGAGACCCAGTACTTC.

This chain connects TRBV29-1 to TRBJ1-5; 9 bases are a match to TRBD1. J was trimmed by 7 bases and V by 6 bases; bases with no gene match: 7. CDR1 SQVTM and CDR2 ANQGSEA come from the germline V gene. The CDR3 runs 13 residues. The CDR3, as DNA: TGCAGCGTCTCACAGGGGGCTAGACAGCCCCAGCATTTT. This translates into CSVSQGARQPQHF.

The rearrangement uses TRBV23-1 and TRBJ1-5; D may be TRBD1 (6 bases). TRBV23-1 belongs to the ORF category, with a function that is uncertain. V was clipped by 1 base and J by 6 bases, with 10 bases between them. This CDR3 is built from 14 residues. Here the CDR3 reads CASSQFSGVQPQHF. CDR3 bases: TGCGCCAGCAGTCAATTCTCAGGGGTTCAGCCCCAGCATTTT.

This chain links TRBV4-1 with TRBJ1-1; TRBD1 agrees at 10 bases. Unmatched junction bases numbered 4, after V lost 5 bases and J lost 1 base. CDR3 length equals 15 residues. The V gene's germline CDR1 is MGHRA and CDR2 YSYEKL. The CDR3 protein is CASSYGDRGNTEAFF. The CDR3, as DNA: TGCGCCAGCAGCTACGGGGACAGGGGGAACACTGAAGCTTTCTTT.

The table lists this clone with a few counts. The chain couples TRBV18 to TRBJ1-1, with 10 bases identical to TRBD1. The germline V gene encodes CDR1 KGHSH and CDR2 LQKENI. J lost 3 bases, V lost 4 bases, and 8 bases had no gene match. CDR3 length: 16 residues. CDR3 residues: CASSQTGTGVYTEAFF. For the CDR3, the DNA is TGTGCCAGCTCACAAACCGGGACAGGGGTGTACACTGAAGCTTTCTTT.

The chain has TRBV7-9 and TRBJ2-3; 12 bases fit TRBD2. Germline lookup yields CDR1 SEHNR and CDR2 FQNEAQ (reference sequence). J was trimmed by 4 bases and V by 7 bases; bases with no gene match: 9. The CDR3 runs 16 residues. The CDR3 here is CASNEPTSGSPDTQYF. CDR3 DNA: TGTGCCAGCAACGAGCCGACTAGCGGGAGCCCAGATACGCAGTATTTT.

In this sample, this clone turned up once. The CDR3 spells CASSIKGGSEKLFF. The CDR3 nucleotides are TGTGCCAGTAGTATAAAAGGTGGGAGCGAAAAACTGTTTTTT. The V call is TRBV19, the J call TRBJ1-4, with D unclear. Deletions cut 2 bases from V and 8 bases from J, with 12 bases between. CDR1 LNHDA and CDR2 SQIVND come from the germline V gene (reference sequence). The CDR3 sequence is 14 residues long.

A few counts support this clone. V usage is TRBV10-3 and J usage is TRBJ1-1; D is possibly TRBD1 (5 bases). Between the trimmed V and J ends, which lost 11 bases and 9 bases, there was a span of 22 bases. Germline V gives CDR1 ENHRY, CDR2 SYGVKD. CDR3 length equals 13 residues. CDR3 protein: CASGGDAWGKAFF. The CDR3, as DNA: TGTGCCTCTGGCGGGGACGCTTGGGGGAAAGCTTTCTTT.

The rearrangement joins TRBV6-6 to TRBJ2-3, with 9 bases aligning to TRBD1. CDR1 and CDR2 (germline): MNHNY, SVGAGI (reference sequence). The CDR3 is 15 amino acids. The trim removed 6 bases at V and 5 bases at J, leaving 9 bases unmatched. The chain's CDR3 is CASRAGTGRGDTQYF. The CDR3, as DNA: TGTGCCAGCAGGGCCGGGACAGGGAGGGGAGATACGCAGTATTTT.

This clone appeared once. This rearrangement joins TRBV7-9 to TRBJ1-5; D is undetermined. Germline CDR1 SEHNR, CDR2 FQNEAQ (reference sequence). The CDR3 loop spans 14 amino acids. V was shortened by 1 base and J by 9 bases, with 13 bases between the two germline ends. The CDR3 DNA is TGTGCCAGCAGCTTAGACCGGGAAGGGAGGCCCCAGCATTTT. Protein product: CASSLDREGRPQHF.

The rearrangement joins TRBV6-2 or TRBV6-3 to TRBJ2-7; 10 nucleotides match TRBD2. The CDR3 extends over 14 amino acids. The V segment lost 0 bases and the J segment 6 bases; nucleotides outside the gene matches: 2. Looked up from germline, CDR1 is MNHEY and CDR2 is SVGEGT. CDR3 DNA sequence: TGTGCCAGCAGTTACTCGAGACTAGCGGGCGAGCAGTACGTC. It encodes CASSYSRLAGEQYV.

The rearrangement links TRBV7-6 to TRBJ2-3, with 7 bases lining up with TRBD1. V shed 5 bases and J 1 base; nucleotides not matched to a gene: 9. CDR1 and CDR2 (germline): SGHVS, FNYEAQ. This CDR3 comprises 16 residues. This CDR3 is CASSRNRGRGTDTQYF. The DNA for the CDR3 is TGTGCCAGCAGCCGCAACAGGGGACGCGGCACAGATACGCAGTATTTT. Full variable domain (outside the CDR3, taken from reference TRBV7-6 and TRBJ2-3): GAGVSQSPRYKVTKRGQDVALRCDPISGHVSLYWYRQALGQGPEFLTYFNYEAQQDKSGLPNDRFSAERPEGSISTLTIQRTEQRDSAMYRCASSRNRGRGTDTQYFGPGTRLTVL.

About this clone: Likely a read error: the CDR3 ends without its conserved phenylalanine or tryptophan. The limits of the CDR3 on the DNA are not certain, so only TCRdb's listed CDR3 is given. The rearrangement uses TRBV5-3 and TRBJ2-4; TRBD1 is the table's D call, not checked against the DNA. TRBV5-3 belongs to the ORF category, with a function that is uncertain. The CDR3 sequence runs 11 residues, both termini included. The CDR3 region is CARSSSGELSH.

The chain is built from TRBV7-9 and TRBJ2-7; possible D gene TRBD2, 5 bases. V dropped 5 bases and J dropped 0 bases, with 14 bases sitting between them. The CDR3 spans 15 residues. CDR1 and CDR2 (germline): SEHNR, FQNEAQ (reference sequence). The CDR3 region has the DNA TGTGCCAGCAGCCTTGGGGTGGGGAGCTCCTACGAGCAGTACGTC. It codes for CASSLGVGSSYEQYV.

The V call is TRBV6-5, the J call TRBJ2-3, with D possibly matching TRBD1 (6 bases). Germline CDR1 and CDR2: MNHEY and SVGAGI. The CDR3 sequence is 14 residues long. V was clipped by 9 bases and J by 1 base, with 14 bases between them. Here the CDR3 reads CASTRGLGTDTQYF. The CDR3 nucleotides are TGTGCCAGTACCAGGGGATTGGGCACAGATACGCAGTATTTT.

The CDR3, as DNA: TGTGCCAGCAGCCGGGATCCGAGGGCGGGCTATGGCTACACCTTC. Encoded protein: CASSRDPRAGYGYTF. V and J are TRBV11-2 and TRBJ1-2; D is unclear. This CDR3 spans 15 amino acids. Germline CDR1 is SGHAT and CDR2 is FQNNGV. Trimming removed 5 bases from V and 4 bases from J, with 17 bases in between.

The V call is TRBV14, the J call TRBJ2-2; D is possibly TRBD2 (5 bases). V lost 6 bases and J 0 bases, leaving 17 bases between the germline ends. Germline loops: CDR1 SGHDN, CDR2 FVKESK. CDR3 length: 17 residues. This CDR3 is CASSPRPPGANTGELFF. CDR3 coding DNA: TGTGCCAGCAGTCCGCGTCCCCCCGGGGCGAACACCGGGGAGCTGTTTTTT.

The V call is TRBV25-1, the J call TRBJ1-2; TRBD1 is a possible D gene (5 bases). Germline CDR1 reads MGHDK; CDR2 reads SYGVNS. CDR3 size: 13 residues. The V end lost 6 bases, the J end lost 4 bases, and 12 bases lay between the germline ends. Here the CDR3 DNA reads TGTGCCAGCAGAAAAGACAGCCTCTATGGCTACACCTTC. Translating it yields CASRKDSLYGYTF.

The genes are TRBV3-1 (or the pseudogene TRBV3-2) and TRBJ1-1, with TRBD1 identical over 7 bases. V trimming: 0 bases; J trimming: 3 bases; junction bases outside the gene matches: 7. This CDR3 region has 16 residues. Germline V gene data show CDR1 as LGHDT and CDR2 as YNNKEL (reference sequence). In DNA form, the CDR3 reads TGTGCCAGCAGCCAAGATGAGGGACAGCGTTACACTGAAGCTTTCTTT. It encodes CASSQDEGQRYTEAFF.

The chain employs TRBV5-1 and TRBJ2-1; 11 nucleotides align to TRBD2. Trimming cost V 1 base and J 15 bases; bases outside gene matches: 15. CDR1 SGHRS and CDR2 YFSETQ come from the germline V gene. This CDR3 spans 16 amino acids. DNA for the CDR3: TGCGCCAGCAGCTTGAACGGGGGAACTAGCGGGAGTATCTGGTTCTTC. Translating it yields CASSLNGGTSGSIWFF.

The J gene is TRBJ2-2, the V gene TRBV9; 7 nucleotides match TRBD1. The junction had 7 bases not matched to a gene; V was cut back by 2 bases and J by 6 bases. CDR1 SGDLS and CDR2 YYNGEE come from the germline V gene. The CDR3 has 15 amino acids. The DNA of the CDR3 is TGTGCCAGCAGCGTTACGACAGGGAAGGCCGGGGAGCTGTTTTTT. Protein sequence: CASSVTTGKAGELFF.

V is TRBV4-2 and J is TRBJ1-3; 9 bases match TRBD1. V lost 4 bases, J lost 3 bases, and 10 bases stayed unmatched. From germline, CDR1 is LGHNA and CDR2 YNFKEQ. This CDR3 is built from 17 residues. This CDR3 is CASSLNLQGASGNTIYF. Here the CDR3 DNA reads TGTGCCAGCAGCCTAAATCTACAGGGGGCGAGTGGAAACACCATATATTTT.

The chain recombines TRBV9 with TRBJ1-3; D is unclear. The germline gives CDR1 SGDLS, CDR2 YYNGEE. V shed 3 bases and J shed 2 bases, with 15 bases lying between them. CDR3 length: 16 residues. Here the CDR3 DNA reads TGTGCCAGCAGCGCAATAGTGAGGGCGGCTGGAAACACCATATATTTT. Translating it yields CASSAIVRAAGNTIYF. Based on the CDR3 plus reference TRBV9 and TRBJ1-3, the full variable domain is DSGVTQTPKHLITATGQRVTLRCSPRSGDLSVYWYQQSLDQGLQFLIQYYNGEERAKGNILERFSAQQFPDLHSELNLSSLELGDSALYFCASSAIVRAAGNTIYFGEGSWLTVV.

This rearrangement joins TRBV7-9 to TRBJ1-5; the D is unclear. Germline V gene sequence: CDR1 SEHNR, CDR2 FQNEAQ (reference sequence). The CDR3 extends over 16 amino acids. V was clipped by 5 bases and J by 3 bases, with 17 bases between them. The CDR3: CASSPLSVENNQPQHF. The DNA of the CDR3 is TGTGCCAGCAGCCCCCTAAGTGTGGAGAACAATCAGCCCCAGCATTTT.

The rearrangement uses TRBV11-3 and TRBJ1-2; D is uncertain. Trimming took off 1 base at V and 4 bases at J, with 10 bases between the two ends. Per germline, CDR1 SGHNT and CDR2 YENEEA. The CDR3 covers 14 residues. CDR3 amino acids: CASSLGAVSYGYTF. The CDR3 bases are TGTGCCAGCAGCTTAGGAGCTGTGTCCTATGGCTACACCTTC.